The rows below give T cell receptor beta chains drawn from one sample of a study of shared clonotypes between healthy human individuals. This table comes from immunoSEQ multiplex PCR, and its TCRdb copy is limited to in-frame clones, with some not included. The sample includes about 2.3 million clones, approximately 95% of them seen just once. The specimen was naive CD4+ T cells from PBMCs. The receptors originated from a man between 18 and 29 years old in good health. Some clones in this sample may be carry-over from other donors' samples. The CDR3 runs from the conserved cysteine through the conserved F or W. D genes are given only for firm matches. The listing skips clone size in some rows; elsewhere it reads once, few, many or a size class.

V gene	D gene	clone size	J gene	CDR3 protein	CDR3 DNA
TRBV28	.	once	TRBJ1-4	CASRPGLNEKLFF	TGTGCCAGCAGGCCGGGACTTAATGAAAAACTGTTTTTT
TRBV7-9	.	.	TRBJ1-1	CASSRDTNTEAFF	TGTGCCAGCAGCCGGGACACAAACACTGAAGCTTTCTTT
TRBV15	TRBD2	.	TRBJ2-6	CATSRVGRAGANVLTF	TGTGCCACCAGCAGAGTCGGGAGGGCTGGGGCCAACGTCCTGACTTTC
TRBV25-1	TRBD1	.	TRBJ1-1	CASSESTGAVGTEAFF	TGTGCCAGCAGTGAATCGACAGGGGCGGTTGGCACTGAAGCTTTCTTT
TRBV11-2	TRBD1	.	TRBJ2-7	CASSLEKDRGVGEQYF	TGTGCCAGCAGCTTAGAAAAGGACAGGGGAGTAGGTGAGCAGTACTTC
TRBV28	.	.	TRBJ2-7	CASSFQGRGEQYF	TGTGCCAGCAGTTTTCAGGGAAGGGGCGAGCAGTACTTC
TRBV7-3	.	few	TRBJ2-2	CASSPTGGANTGELFF	TGTGCCAGCAGCCCAACAGGGGGGGCGAACACCGGGGAGCTGTTTTTT
TRBV5-4	.	.	TRBJ2-1	CASSLLWRETGHNEQFF	TGTGCCAGCAGCTTGTTGTGGAGGGAGACTGGACACAATGAGCAGTTCTTC
TRBV7-3	TRBD2	once	TRBJ2-2	CASSLASGGPHTGELFF	TGTGCCAGCAGCTTGGCTAGCGGGGGCCCTCACACCGGGGAGCTGTTTTTT
TRBV25-1	.	.	TRBJ1-5	CASSGRGSGNQPQHF	TGTGCCAGCAGTGGGCGGGGATCGGGAAATCAGCCCCAGCATTTT
TRBV2	.	.	TRBJ1-1	CASSYQGPGSTEAFF	TGTGCCAGCAGTTATCAAGGACCAGGGAGTACTGAAGCTTTCTTT
TRBV29-1	.	.	TRBJ2-5	CSDRQGGVETQYF	TGCAGCGACAGGCAGGGGGGTGTGGAGACCCAGTACTTC
TRBV4-2	.	.	TRBJ2-7	CASSEAGAGRPLEQYF	TGTGCCAGCAGCGAAGCAGGGGCAGGCAGGCCCCTGGAGCAGTACTTC
TRBV30	.	few	TRBJ1-1	CAWSVRGRRMNTEAFF	TGTGCCTGGAGTGTTCGGGGGAGGAGGATGAACACTGAAGCTTTCTTT
TRBV27	.	once	TRBJ1-3	CASFTGSGNTIYF	TGTGCCAGCTTCACGGGCTCTGGAAACACCATATATTTT
TRBV7-3	.	.	TRBJ1-1	CASSKSWTEEAFF	TGTGCCAGCAGCAAAAGCTGGACAGAAGAAGCTTTCTTT
TRBV6-4	.	once	TRBJ1-1	CASREQSNTEAFF	TGTGCCAGCAGGGAGCAATCGAACACTGAAGCTTTCTTT
TRBV28	.	.	TRBJ1-2	CASSPSPAANYGYTF	TGTGCCAGCAGCCCCTCCCCGGCGGCGAACTATGGCTACACCTTC
TRBV27	TRBD2	.	TRBJ2-7	CASSLFTGTSGITYEQYF	TGTGCCAGCAGTTTATTTACAGGGACTAGCGGGATTACCTACGAGCAGTACTTC
TRBV9	TRBD2	.	TRBJ2-5	CASSLSPLAGVGETQYF	TGTGCCAGCAGCTTATCTCCCCTAGCGGGAGTGGGAGAGACCCAGTACTTC
TRBV4-1	.	.	TRBJ2-5	CASSPLSLIALETQYF	TGCGCCAGCAGCCCCCTGAGTCTTATCGCGTTAGAGACCCAGTACTTC
TRBV6-6	.	.	TRBJ2-1	CASSVNPYNEQFF	TGTGCCAGCAGTGTTAACCCATACAATGAGCAGTTCTTC
TRBV18	.	.	TRBJ1-5	CASSPPISNQPQHF	TGTGCCAGCTCACCACCGATTAGCAATCAGCCCCAGCATTTT
TRBV5-4	TRBD2	once	TRBJ2-3	CASSSPAGTSGSPRDTQYF	TGTGCCAGCAGCTCCCCAGCCGGGACTAGCGGGAGCCCGCGGGATACGCAGTATTTT
TRBV6-1	.	.	TRBJ2-5	CASSERRGVVRETQYF	TGTGCCAGCAGTGAACGTCGGGGAGTTGTGAGAGAGACCCAGTACTTC
TRBV28	TRBD2	.	TRBJ2-5	CASRTSGISETQYF	TGTGCCAGCAGAACTAGCGGGATTTCAGAGACCCAGTACTTC
TRBV7-3	TRBD2	.	TRBJ2-1	CASSLRFRGSGSEQFF	TGTGCCAGCAGCTTACGGTTCCGCGGGAGTGGTAGTGAGCAGTTCTTC
TRBV6-5	TRBD2	.	TRBJ2-1	CASKFLAGSYNEQFF	TGTGCCAGCAAGTTCCTAGCGGGATCCTACAATGAGCAGTTCTTC
TRBV29-1	.	.	TRBJ1-2	CSVDGQNYGYTF	TGCAGCGTTGACGGACAGAACTATGGCTACACCTTC
TRBV28	TRBD1	.	TRBJ2-5	CASSLTGLGQETQYF	TGTGCCAGCAGTTTGACAGGGTTAGGCCAAGAGACCCAGTACTTC
TRBV4-3	.	.	TRBJ1-2	CASSQEPYGYTF	TGCGCCAGCAGCCAAGAACCGTATGGCTACACCTTC
TRBV6-1	.	.	TRBJ2-2	CASSGAIQLGTGELFF	TGTGCCAGCAGTGGGGCCATTCAACTAGGAACCGGGGAGCTGTTTTTT
TRBV6-1	.	.	TRBJ2-7	CASSEKGTLTAYEQYF	TGTGCCAGCAGTGAAAAGGGGACTCTGACTGCCTACGAGCAGTACTTC
TRBV4-1	.	.	TRBJ1-6	CASSQDGNRGLTGASPLHF	TGCGCCAGCAGCCAAGACGGCAACCGGGGCCTAACCGGAGCTTCACCCCTCCACTTT
TRBV10-3	TRBD1	.	TRBJ1-4	CAIKGAPTNEKLFF	TGTGCCATCAAGGGGGCTCCAACTAATGAAAAACTGTTTTTT
TRBV7-2	.	once	TRBJ2-5	CASSSRPQETQYF	TGTGCCAGCAGCTCCCGGCCTCAAGAGACCCAGTACTTC
TRBV28	.	once	TRBJ2-7	CASSYGTFYEQYF	TGTGCCAGCAGCTACGGGACTTTCTACGAGCAGTACTTC
TRBV15	.	once	TRBJ1-5	CATSRVAQRNQPQHF	TGTGCCACCAGCAGAGTTGCCCAACGAAATCAGCCCCAGCATTTT
TRBV28	TRBD2	.	TRBJ2-1	CASSPAGLGHNEQFF	TGTGCCAGCAGCCCCGCAGGACTAGGTCACAATGAGCAGTTCTTC
TRBV6-1	TRBD1	.	TRBJ2-1	CASIRTGNNEQFF	TGTGCCAGCATCCGGACAGGGAACAATGAGCAGTTCTTC
TRBV23-1	TRBD1	.	TRBJ2-1	CASSQFSGARTGGINEQFF	TGCGCCAGCAGCCAATTCAGCGGGGCGCGGACAGGGGGCATAAATGAGCAGTTCTTC
TRBV5-1	.	.	TRBJ1-4	CASSFQGSEKLFF	TGCGCCAGCAGCTTCCAGGGGAGCGAAAAACTGTTTTTT
TRBV27	.	once	TRBJ2-1	CASSSTAGAGFF	TGTGCCAGCAGTTCCACAGCTGGGGCTGGGTTCTTC
TRBV5-1	.	.	TRBJ2-3	CASSSGQFTDTQYF	TGCGCCAGCAGCTCTGGACAGTTCACAGATACGCAGTATTTT
TRBV6-5	.	.	TRBJ1-1	CASSYRFQGMDTEAFF	TGTGCCAGCAGTTACCGGTTCCAAGGGATGGACACTGAAGCTTTCTTT